The 30 T cell receptor beta chains listed next were all sequenced from one sample in a study of patients and donors after allogeneic stem cell transplantation. TCRdb redid the calling of the RT-PCR reads with MiXCR, one entry per CDR3 protein. The table includes roughly 200,000 distinct CDR3 sequences, roughly 38% detected once. Input material: blood, either unsorted or a sorted T cell fraction (not recorded which). The origin of the receptors is a human donor who was either an allogeneic HSCT recipient or a stem cell or donor lymphocyte infusion donor (not recorded which). It is not recorded whose cells these are; they may come from a transplant donor.

To note about this clonotype: The junction shows a germline mismatch at one end, possibly a read error. The rearrangement links TRBV5-1 to TRBJ2-3; D is uncertain. The V gene's germline CDR1 is SGHRS and CDR2 YFSETQ. The CDR3 runs to 14 residues. The CDR3: CSSSDQKHTDTQYF. The DNA for the CDR3 is TGCTCCAGCAGCGACCAGAAACACACAGATACGCAGTATTTT.

J is TRBJ1-1 and V is TRBV4-3; 12 positions match TRBD1. The CDR3 runs to 17 residues. V lost 3 bases to trimming and J lost 1 base; unmatched junction nucleotides: 6. Looked up from germline, CDR1 is LGHNA and CDR2 is YSLEER. CDR3 nucleotides: TGCGCCAGCAGCCAGGGACAGGGGGCCCGTGCGAACACTGAAGCTTTCTTT. Amino acid sequence: CASSQGQGARANTEAFF.

This clonotype was counted only a few times. V gene TRBV13 combines with J gene TRBJ1-4; 7 nucleotides agree with TRBD1. This CDR3 comprises 14 residues. Unmatched junction bases numbered 5, after V lost 3 bases and J lost 7 bases. From germline, CDR1 is PRHDT and CDR2 FYEKMQ (reference sequence). The CDR3 DNA sequence: TGTGCCAGCAGCTTCAGGGGGAGCGGTGAAAAACTGTTTTTT. Amino acid sequence: CASSFRGSGEKLFF.

The V gene is TRBV5-1, the J gene TRBJ2-7; tentative D call: TRBD2 (6 bases). The CDR3 is 15 amino acids. Deletions cut 0 bases from V and 2 bases from J, with 12 bases between. The V gene's germline CDR1 is SGHRS and CDR2 YFSETQ. CDR3 in amino acids: CASSLEGGEAYEQYF. The CDR3 nucleotides read TGCGCCAGCAGCTTGGAGGGCGGGGAAGCCTACGAGCAGTACTTC.

The CDR3 is CSVVGGTGVTEAFF. As DNA, the CDR3 is TGCAGCGTTGTGGGAGGGACAGGGGTGACTGAAGCTTTCTTT. The gene calls are TRBV29-1 and TRBJ1-1; 10 nucleotides line up with TRBD1. Germline V gene data show CDR1 as SQVTM and CDR2 as ANQGSEA. The CDR3 runs 14 residues. The ends lost 4 bases at V and 5 bases at J; junction bases unmatched: 7.

This clonotype has just a few counts. The chain recombines TRBV27 with TRBJ1-2, with D possibly matching TRBD1 (5 bases). Trimming cost V 5 bases and J 4 bases, with 14 bases left between them. Looked up from germline, CDR1 is MNHEY and CDR2 is SMNVEV (reference sequence). This CDR3 spans 14 amino acids. The CDR3 region is CASSTGTQAYGYTF. CDR3 nucleotide sequence: TGTGCCAGCAGTACTGGGACCCAGGCCTATGGCTACACCTTC.

The sample holds a few counts of this clonotype. This chain connects TRBV12-3 or TRBV12-4 to TRBJ1-2; D remains unclear. V gave up 2 bases and J gave up 0 bases, with 4 bases separating them. This CDR3 is built from 13 residues. Written as DNA, the CDR3 is TGTGCCAGCAGTTTATCAGCTAACTATGGCTACACCTTC. Its translation: CASSLSANYGYTF.

There are a few counts of this clonotype. This chain links TRBV29-1 with TRBJ2-4; the D gene could be TRBD1 or TRBD2 (5 bases each). Germline CDR1 and CDR2: SQVTM and ANQGSEA. The CDR3 totals 14 residues. V was cut by 6 bases and J by 8 bases, with 20 bases left in between. This CDR3 reads CSVEQGEPHDIQYF. The CDR3 DNA sequence: TGCAGCGTCGAGCAGGGAGAGCCCCATGACATTCAGTACTTC.

V is TRBV7-8 and J is TRBJ1-4; D is unclear. V was pared by 5 bases and J by 7 bases, with 17 bases between. The V gene's germline CDR1 is SGHVS and CDR2 FQNEAQ. The CDR3 length is 15 residues. CDR3 in DNA: TGTGCCAGCAGCCCACGTCCGGGCGGTAGTGAAAAACTGTTTTTT. Its protein product is CASSPRPGGSEKLFF.

This clonotype has a handful of counts. CDR3 nucleotides: TGTGCCAGCAGCTTGGGGCAACTCCCAAATGAAAAACTGTTTTTT. It encodes CASSLGQLPNEKLFF. The chain has TRBV5-5 and TRBJ1-4; D ambiguous. CDR1 and CDR2 (germline): SGHKS, YYEKEE (reference sequence). V was clipped by 0 bases and J by 5 bases, with 11 bases between them. This CDR3 comprises 15 residues.

The chain combines TRBV7-9 with TRBJ1-1; D unclear. From germline, CDR1 is SEHNR and CDR2 FQNEAQ (reference sequence). This CDR3 region has 15 residues. Trimming stripped 1 base from V and 2 bases from J, with 11 bases between. As DNA, the CDR3 is TGTGCCAGCAGCTTAGTGGCACTCAGTAACACTGAAGCTTTCTTT. Its protein product is CASSLVALSNTEAFF.

The chain combines TRBV5-1 with TRBJ1-2; D is undetermined. CDR1 SGHRS and CDR2 YFSETQ come from the germline V gene. V was pared by 3 bases and J by 8 bases, with 11 bases between. The length of the CDR3 is 12 residues. CDR3 sequence reads: CASSYDLGGYTF. CDR3 DNA sequence: TGCGCCAGCAGCTATGACCTGGGAGGCTACACCTTC.

This clonotype was counted a few times. CDR3: CASSQDPFERGATYNEQFF. The DNA of the CDR3 is TGTGCCAGCAGCCAAGATCCATTTGAGCGGGGAGCCACCTACAATGAGCAGTTCTTC. V gene TRBV4-2 combines with J gene TRBJ2-1; 7 positions match TRBD2. Per germline, CDR1 LGHNA and CDR2 YNFKEQ. There are 19 residues in the CDR3. After removal of 0 bases from V and 2 bases from J, the junction contained 13 bases not matched to a gene.

The CDR3 protein is CSVVIRTDTQYF. The CDR3 region has the DNA TGCAGCGTTGTGATACGGACAGATACGCAGTATTTT. V and J are TRBV29-1 and TRBJ2-3; no definite D call. The CDR3 is 12 residues long. V lost 4 bases and J lost 3, with 8 bases in between. Looked up from germline, CDR1 is SQVTM and CDR2 is ANQGSEA.

The chain links TRBV4-3 to TRBJ2-3; 9 nucleotides agree with TRBD1. CDR1 LGHNA and CDR2 YSLEER come from the germline V gene. J was trimmed by 1 base and V by 0 bases; bases with no gene match: 2. The CDR3 totals 16 residues. The CDR3, as DNA: TGCGCCAGCAGCCAAGATCACAGGGGGCGCACAGATACGCAGTATTTT. This encodes CASSQDHRGRTDTQYF.

This clonotype was observed a handful of times. The CDR3 protein is CASSLTGTYDTDTQYF. In nucleotides, the CDR3 is TGCGCCAGCAGCCTCACCGGGACATATGACACAGATACGCAGTATTTT. The genes are TRBV4-1 and TRBJ2-3; D is possibly TRBD1 (6 bases). CDR3 length: 16 residues. Germline V CDR1 and CDR2: MGHRA, YSYEKL. Deletions cut 4 bases from V and 2 bases from J, with 16 bases between.

This clonotype is a singleton in its sample. The chain couples TRBV4-1 to TRBJ2-7; possible D gene TRBD1, 5 bases. The CDR3 sequence is 13 residues long. CDR1 is MGHRA and CDR2 is YSYEKL in the germline V gene. V was trimmed by 1 base and J by 2 bases, leaving 6 bases between them. The CDR3 bases are TGCGCCAGCAGCCAAGCACAGGCCTACGAGCAGTACTTC. It codes for CASSQAQAYEQYF.

This clonotype is a singleton in its sample. The V and J genes are TRBV7-2 and TRBJ1-1, with a tentative D call TRBD1 (5 bases). The V end was cut by 5 bases, the J end by 12 bases, with 16 bases between. Germline V gene sequence: CDR1 SGHTA, CDR2 FQGNSA. CDR3 length: 12 residues. The CDR3 here is CASSPDRRATFF. The DNA of the CDR3 is TGTGCCAGCAGCCCCGACCGCAGGGCAACTTTCTTT.

The gene calls are TRBV10-3 and TRBJ2-2; D remains ambiguous. The V and J ends lost 8 bases and 7 bases respectively, with 17 bases between them. The CDR3 spans 14 residues. Germline CDR1 is ENHRY and CDR2 is SYGVKD. CDR3 residues: CAIGSLIPSGELFF. In DNA, the CDR3 is TGTGCCATCGGCAGTCTAATCCCCAGCGGGGAGCTGTTTTTT.

The gene calls are TRBV4-1 and TRBJ2-7; 10 nucleotides agree with TRBD2. This CDR3 is built from 15 residues. The germline gives CDR1 MGHRA, CDR2 YSYEKL. V shed 4 bases, J shed 2 bases, and the junction held 5 bases outside the gene matches. The CDR3 sequence: CASSPGLAVTYEQYF. DNA for the CDR3: TGCGCCAGCAGCCCAGGACTAGCGGTGACCTACGAGCAGTACTTC.

V is TRBV10-2 and J is TRBJ1-5; TRBD1 agrees at 10 bases. Germline-derived CDR1 and CDR2 are WSHSY and SAAADI. V lost 7 bases, J lost 5 bases, and 5 bases stayed unmatched. This CDR3 region has 14 residues. The chain's CDR3 is CASTLDRGHQPQHF. For the CDR3, the DNA is TGCGCCAGCACCCTTGACAGGGGGCATCAGCCCCAGCATTTT.

The genes are TRBV20-1 and TRBJ2-3, with TRBD2 matching over 9 bases. Germline CDR1 DFQATT, CDR2 SNEGSKA (reference sequence). The junction had 6 bases not matched to a gene; V was cut back by 3 bases and J by 2 bases. The CDR3 runs to 15 residues. Written as DNA, the CDR3 is TGCAGTGCTAGTGTCCTAGCGGGATTCACAGATACGCAGTATTTT. Translation gives CSASVLAGFTDTQYF.

The V call is TRBV9, the J call TRBJ2-1; perhaps TRBD2 as D (6 bases). The CDR3 is 16 residues long. With 4 bases removed from V and 0 bases from J, the gap between germline ends came to 14 bases. Germline loops: CDR1 SGDLS, CDR2 YYNGEE. CDR3 DNA sequence: TGTGCCAGCAGCTTGGGACTTTCCAGCTCCTACAATGAGCAGTTCTTC. Its protein is CASSLGLSSSYNEQFF.

The CDR3 reads CASSLSGGAGFYYGYTF. The CDR3 DNA reads TGTGCCAGCAGTTTATCTGGTGGGGCAGGGTTTTACTATGGCTACACCTTC. The V gene is TRBV12-3 or TRBV12-4, the J gene TRBJ1-2; TRBD1 might be the D (5 bases). V was shortened by 2 bases and J by 3 bases, with 19 bases between the two germline ends. The length of the CDR3 is 17 residues.

This clonotype appeared many times. CDR3 coding DNA: TGCGCCAGCAGCCCGACGGGGGGGGAAAGTCAGCCCCAGCATTTT. Amino acids: CASSPTGGESQPQHF. This chain connects TRBV4-3 to TRBJ1-5; a weak D match, TRBD1 (5 bases). This CDR3 has 15 amino acids. Trimming cost V 4 bases and J 6 bases, with 16 bases left between them. Germline V gives CDR1 LGHNA, CDR2 YSLEER.

This chain connects TRBV3-1 to TRBJ1-6, with TRBD1 as a possible D gene (6 bases). CDR3 length: 15 amino acids. CDR1 is LGHDT and CDR2 is YNNKEL in the germline V gene (reference sequence). V was cut by 0 bases and J by 14 bases, with 17 bases left in between. For the CDR3, the DNA is TGTGCCAGCAGCCAAGAGGGGGTCCAGCCAGGGGCCCTCCACTTT. Translating it yields CASSQEGVQPGALHF.

The chain uses TRBV12-3 or TRBV12-4 and TRBJ1-5; 10 bases are shared with TRBD1. V gave up 6 bases and J gave up 2 bases; unmatched junction bases: 7. The CDR3 extends over 16 amino acids. The CDR3 region has the DNA TGTGCCAGCAGACGACAGGGGGCGCTTGGCAATCAGCCCCAGCATTTT. As protein: CASRRQGALGNQPQHF.

This rearrangement joins TRBV7-2 to TRBJ1-2; no clear D gene. The CDR3 has 12 amino acids. V was cut by 3 bases and J by 4 bases, with 6 bases left in between. CDR1 is SGHTA, CDR2 FQGNSA, per germline. CDR3 coding DNA: TGTGCCAGCAGCTTGGCAGTCTATGGCTACACCTTC. The encoded protein is CASSLAVYGYTF.

The chain is built from TRBV4-1 and TRBJ1-2; D call uncertain. V was shortened by 1 base and J by 0 bases, with 9 bases between the two germline ends. The CDR3 sequence is 15 residues long. Germline V gene sequence: CDR1 MGHRA, CDR2 YSYEKL. CDR3 nucleotides: TGCGCCAGCAGCCAAGGGTCGAGGGCTAACTATGGCTACACCTTC. Protein product: CASSQGSRANYGYTF.

CDR3 nucleotides: TGTGCCAGCAGCCAAGGGCCAGCGGGCTACGAGCAGTACTTC. This encodes CASSQGPAGYEQYF. This chain joins TRBV3-1 and TRBJ2-7; maybe TRBD2 (6 bases). The CDR3 consists of 14 residues. V was pared by 1 base and J by 3 bases, with 10 bases between. Germline CDR1 is LGHDT and CDR2 is YNNKEL (reference sequence).